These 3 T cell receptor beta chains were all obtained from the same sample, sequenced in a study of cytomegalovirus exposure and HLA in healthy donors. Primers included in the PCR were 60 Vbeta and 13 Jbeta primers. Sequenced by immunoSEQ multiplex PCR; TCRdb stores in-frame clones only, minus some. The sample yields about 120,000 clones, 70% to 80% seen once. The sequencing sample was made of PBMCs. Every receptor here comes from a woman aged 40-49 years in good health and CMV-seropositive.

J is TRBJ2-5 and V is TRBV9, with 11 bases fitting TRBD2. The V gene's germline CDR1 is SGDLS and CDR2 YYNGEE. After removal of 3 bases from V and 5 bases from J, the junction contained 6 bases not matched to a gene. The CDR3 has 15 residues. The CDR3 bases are TGTGCCAGCAGCGCCCTAGCGGGGGGAGGGGAGACCCAGTACTTC. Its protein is CASSALAGGGETQYF.

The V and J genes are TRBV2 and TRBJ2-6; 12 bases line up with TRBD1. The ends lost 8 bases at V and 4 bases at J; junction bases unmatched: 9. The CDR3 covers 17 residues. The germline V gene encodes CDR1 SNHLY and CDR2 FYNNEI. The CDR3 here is CASASGQGAHGANVLTF. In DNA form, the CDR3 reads TGTGCCAGCGCCTCGGGACAGGGGGCACACGGGGCCAACGTCCTGACTTTC.

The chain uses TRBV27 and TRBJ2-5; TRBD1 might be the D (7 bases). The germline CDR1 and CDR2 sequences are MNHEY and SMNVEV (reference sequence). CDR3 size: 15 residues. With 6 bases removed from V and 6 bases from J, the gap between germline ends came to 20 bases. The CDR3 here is CASRVSTGREKTQYF. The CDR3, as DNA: TGTGCCAGCAGGGTATCGACAGGGCGGGAAAAGACCCAGTACTTC.